The T cell receptor (beta chain) under discussion was sequenced for a study of blood T cells in healthy people across ages. Across the whole study: About one barcoded beta molecule was captured per two T cells (by template switching).

Every donor provided roughly 9.1 milliliters of peripheral blood. This clonotype has just one count. What it binds is unknown. Overall study results and limits: Naive and antigen-experienced cells could not be conclusively compared, given unsorted PBMCs. Researchers deemed the diversity estimates from one million T cells underestimates.

Using a J-beta primer mix together with a sample-barcoded 5' primer, a second PCR was run for roughly 7 to 11 cycles. One entry per CDR3 protein, called by TCRdb with MiXCR from the 5' RACE reads. In the table there are over a million distinct CDR3 sequences, 45% to 70% of which are singletons. The source is a man between 18 and 29 years old in good health. The sequencing sample was made of blood.

For the CDR3, the DNA is TGCAGCGTCATCCCCTGGGGGACAGGGGAGATGAACACTGAAGCTTTCTTT. Its protein is CSVIPWGTGEMNTEAFF. V and J are TRBV29-1 and TRBJ1-1; TRBD1 agrees at 10 bases. This CDR3 has 17 amino acids. Germline CDR1 SQVTM, CDR2 ANQGSEA. The ends lost 6 bases at V and 0 bases at J; junction bases unmatched: 13. The full variable domain, in which reference TRBV29-1 and TRBJ1-1 provide the parts outside the CDR3, is SAVISQKPSRDICQRGTSLTIQCQVDSQVTMMFWYRQQPGQSLTLIATANQGSEATYESGFVIDKFPISRPNLTFSTLTVSNMSPEDSSIYLCSVIPWGTGEMNTEAFFGQGTRLTVV.